The 3 T cell receptor beta chains below were found in one sample sequenced in a study of cytomegalovirus exposure and HLA in healthy donors (dated by TCRdb to about 2017). Receptor amplification or capture employed the immunoSEQ multiplex PCR assay. For the multiplex PCR, a mixture combining 60 forward primers for TCR Vbeta segments and 13 reverse primers for TCR Jbeta segments was used. The immuneACCESS repertoire file appears here via TCRdb, limited to in-frame rearrangements. These files lack a portion of the clones; in checked studies, under half of the deficit traces to unresolved V genes, and the cause of the others is not known. The sample has 55,000 to 75,000 clones on record. The ten largest clones take up 3.5% to 4.5% of the sample. The sample was PBMCs. The receptors stem from a male donor in good health and CMV-seronegative.

The chain employs TRBV10-3 and TRBJ1-1, with D perhaps TRBD1 (6 bases). V gave up 5 bases and J gave up 4 bases, with 11 bases separating them. Germline assignment: CDR1 ENHRY and CDR2 SYGVKD. The length of the CDR3 is 13 residues. Written as DNA, the CDR3 is TGTGCCATCAGTCGTACAGGGTTCACTGAAGCTTTCTTT. Protein product: CAISRTGFTEAFF.

On this clone: The germline gene is not matched at one end of the junction; a read error may be the cause. The CDR3 DNA sequence: TGTGCCAGAAGTTTATTGGGCCCCCAGTTCTTC. Translation gives CARSLLGPQFF. The V call is TRBV28, the J call TRBJ2-1; D is undetermined. CDR3 length equals 11 residues. Germline V CDR1 and CDR2: MDHEN, SYDVKM. The entire variable domain, with the rest obtained from reference TRBV28 and TRBJ2-1, is as follows: DVKVTQSSRYLVKRTGEKVFLECVQDMDHENMFWYRQDPGLGLRLIYFSYDVKMKEKGDIPEGYSVSREKKERFSLILESASTNQTSMYLCARSLLGPQFFGPGTRLTVL.

This chain connects TRBV28 to TRBJ1-2, with a weak D call TRBD1 (5 bases). The germline V gene encodes CDR1 MDHEN and CDR2 SYDVKM. The V end was cut by 6 bases, the J end by 6 bases, with 20 bases between. The CDR3 is made up of 15 amino acids. CDR3: CASRRAGGGKDGYTF. The CDR3 coding sequence is TGTGCCAGCAGGCGGGCGGGGGGTGGTAAGGATGGCTACACCTTC.